This TCR beta chain originates from a study of Graves' ophthalmopathy and Graves' hyperthyroidism. Study-level findings and limits: Most expanded thyroid clonotypes above 0.001 frequency also appeared in blood.

This clonotype has at least ten counts. What it binds is not known. Investigators amplified TCR beta CDR3 regions from RNA transcripts. HTBI primers were used in a first-round RT-PCR, which preceded a second-round multiplex PCR. TCRdb used MiXCR to reprocess the multiplex PCR reads, holding one entry per CDR3 protein. The data contain 600,000 to 950,000 distinct CDR3 sequences, approximately 40% of them singletons. CDR3 size: 14 residues. The germline V gene has CDR1 SGHAT and CDR2 FQNNGV. V shed 1 base and J shed 2 bases, with 9 bases lying between them. The sample comprised peripheral blood. This clonotype was sampled from an adult man with Graves' ophthalmopathy. The chain has TRBV11-2 and TRBJ2-7; perhaps TRBD1 as D (6 bases). This chain's CDR3 is CASSLAGVAYEQYF. In DNA form, the CDR3 reads TGTGCCAGCAGCTTAGCAGGGGTGGCCTACGAGCAGTACTTC.